This is a list of T cell receptor beta chains from one sample in a study of T cell responses to AZD1222 COVID-19 vaccine. Assay used: immunoSEQ multiplex PCR; TCRdb lists only in-frame clones, some missing. The sample has about 160,000 clones; approximately 90% are singletons. The sequencing here drew on peripheral blood, taken 28 days after the second AZD1222 dose. These receptors were collected from an adult who received the AZD1222 COVID-19 vaccine. Both conserved end residues are part of each CDR3. Fields, in order: CDR3 protein, CDR3 DNA, V gene, D gene, clone size, J gene. The D gene is left open where the match is weak. Only some rows state a clone size, as once, few, many or a class for expanded clones.

CDR3: CASSQAGHTDTQYF
DNA: TGTGCCAGCAGCCAAGCTGGCCACACAGATACGCAGTATTTT
V: TRBV4-2
D: NA
size: NA
J: TRBJ2-3

CDR3: CASSPREGETQYF
DNA: TGTGCCAGCTCACCCCGGGAGGGAGAGACCCAGTACTTC
V: TRBV18
D: TRBD2
size: NA
J: TRBJ2-5

CDR3: CASSVGPTRPDTQYF
DNA: TGTGCCAGCAGCGTGGGACCCACGCGCCCAGATACGCAGTATTTT
V: TRBV7-2
D: NA
size: NA
J: TRBJ2-3

CDR3: CATESGLAGARSVETQYF
DNA: TGTGCCACCGAATCGGGACTAGCGGGGGCACGCTCGGTAGAGACCCAGTACTTC
V: TRBV28
D: TRBD2
size: once
J: TRBJ2-5

CDR3: CASRPARTGRTNYGYTF
DNA: TGTGCCAGCAGACCGGCCAGGACAGGCCGAACCAACTATGGCTACACCTTC
V: TRBV7-9
D: TRBD1
size: few
J: TRBJ1-2

CDR3: CASSSAQGSYEQYF
DNA: TGTGCCAGCAGTTCCGCACAGGGATCGTACGAGCAGTACTTC
V: TRBV28
D: NA
size: NA
J: TRBJ2-7

CDR3: CASSVIPYEQYF
DNA: TGTGCCAGCAGCGTTATCCCCTACGAGCAGTACTTC
V: TRBV12-3/TRBV12-4
D: NA
size: few
J: TRBJ2-7

CDR3: CASSRGRDGYTF
DNA: TGTGCCAGCTCCCGGGGGAGGGATGGCTACACCTTC
V: TRBV18
D: NA
size: NA
J: TRBJ1-2

CDR3: CASSYGEQDTQYF
DNA: TGCGCCAGCTCCTATGGGGAGCAAGATACGCAGTATTTT
V: TRBV10-1
D: NA
size: NA
J: TRBJ2-3

CDR3: CASRQDTDTQYF
DNA: TGTGCCAGCAGACAGGACACAGATACGCAGTATTTT
V: TRBV2
D: NA
size: NA
J: TRBJ2-3

CDR3: CASSPRGGDKETQYF
DNA: TGTGCCAGCAGCCCAAGGGGGGGGGACAAAGAGACCCAGTACTTC
V: TRBV7-8
D: NA
size: NA
J: TRBJ2-5

CDR3: CASSPEGGADYGYTF
DNA: TGCGCCAGCAGTCCTGAGGGGGGGGCCGACTATGGCTACACCTTC
V: TRBV4-1
D: NA
size: NA
J: TRBJ1-2

CDR3: CASSGTVEAFF
DNA: TGTGCCAGTAGCGGGACCGTAGAAGCTTTCTTT
V: TRBV19
D: NA
size: once
J: TRBJ1-1

CDR3: CASSQELQLYGYTF
DNA: TGTGCCAGCAGCCAAGAACTACAGCTCTATGGCTACACCTTC
V: TRBV3-1/TRBV3-2
D: NA
size: once
J: TRBJ1-2

CDR3: CASRVQGADTEAFF
DNA: TGTGCCAGCAGGGTACAGGGGGCGGACACTGAAGCTTTCTTT
V: TRBV6-4
D: TRBD1
size: NA
J: TRBJ1-1

CDR3: CASSPGRGGLEKLFF
DNA: TGTGCCAGCAGCCCGGGGAGGGGGGGTTTAGAAAAACTGTTTTTT
V: TRBV11-2
D: NA
size: NA
J: TRBJ1-4

CDR3: CASSLVRQENTEAFF
DNA: TGTGCCAGCAGCTTGGTCAGGCAGGAAAACACTGAAGCTTTCTTT
V: TRBV5-4
D: NA
size: NA
J: TRBJ1-1